The rows below give T cell receptor beta chains drawn from one sample of a study of read filtering for tumor transcriptome and immune sequencing. A single record per CDR3 protein comes from TCRdb applying MiXCR to the reads. The sample records some 38,000 distinct CDR3 sequences, about 12% being singletons. The sample taken for sequencing was a population of CD138-negative cells sorted from bone marrow. Receptor source: a donor at least 40 years old with multiple myeloma. Each CDR3 is given with its conserved first and last residue. A D gene is named only where the DNA matches it firmly. Only part of the rows carry a size: once, few, many, or a class if the clone is expanded.

D gene: -
V gene: TRBV4-1
clone size: many
CDR3 protein: CASSQDRSRVYEQYF

D gene: TRBD2
V gene: TRBV5-5
clone size: many
CDR3 protein: CASSLEGLAGAYSYEQYF

D gene: -
V gene: TRBV5-1
clone size: few
CDR3 protein: CASSLRQMNTEAFF

D gene: TRBD2
V gene: TRBV25-1
clone size: many
CDR3 protein: CASSTGLAAHEQYF

D gene: -
V gene: TRBV29-1
clone size: -
CDR3 protein: CSVVAASLTGELFF

D gene: -
V gene: TRBV20-1
clone size: many
CDR3 protein: CSASGTHMGETQYF

D gene: -
V gene: TRBV3-1
clone size: medium-sized
CDR3 protein: CASSQSVSSYNEQFF

D gene: TRBD2
V gene: TRBV9
clone size: many
CDR3 protein: CASNRLGAGGRDTQYF

D gene: -
V gene: TRBV28
clone size: many
CDR3 protein: CASSSRHLNQPQHF

D gene: -
V gene: TRBV2
clone size: many
CDR3 protein: CASSEYTGNSPLHF

D gene: -
V gene: TRBV5-1
clone size: many
CDR3 protein: CASSLAGAGVEAFF

D gene: -
V gene: TRBV2
clone size: many
CDR3 protein: CASSRGAGDTEAFF

D gene: -
V gene: TRBV3-1
clone size: many
CDR3 protein: CASSQVFGETQYF

D gene: -
V gene: TRBV28
clone size: -
CDR3 protein: CASSFRFRVGSGNTIYF

D gene: -
V gene: TRBV14
clone size: many
CDR3 protein: CASSPLGAKAGNTIYF

D gene: -
V gene: TRBV12-3/TRBV12-4
clone size: many
CDR3 protein: CASSARNTGELFF

D gene: TRBD2
V gene: TRBV5-5
clone size: many
CDR3 protein: CASSLSTSGYNEQFF

D gene: -
V gene: TRBV3-1
clone size: many
CDR3 protein: CASSQETPREIYNEQFF

D gene: -
V gene: TRBV20-1
clone size: many
CDR3 protein: CSARVRRVPYEQYF

D gene: TRBD1
V gene: TRBV28
clone size: few
CDR3 protein: CASSLRGQGGSETQYF

D gene: -
V gene: TRBV20-1
clone size: -
CDR3 protein: CSAALGGPRNEQFF

D gene: -
V gene: TRBV20-1
clone size: many
CDR3 protein: CSAIGGVGTDTQYF

D gene: -
V gene: TRBV5-1
clone size: few
CDR3 protein: CASSLGRVSADTQYF

D gene: TRBD1
V gene: TRBV7-2
clone size: many
CDR3 protein: CASSLSGTGVEKLFF